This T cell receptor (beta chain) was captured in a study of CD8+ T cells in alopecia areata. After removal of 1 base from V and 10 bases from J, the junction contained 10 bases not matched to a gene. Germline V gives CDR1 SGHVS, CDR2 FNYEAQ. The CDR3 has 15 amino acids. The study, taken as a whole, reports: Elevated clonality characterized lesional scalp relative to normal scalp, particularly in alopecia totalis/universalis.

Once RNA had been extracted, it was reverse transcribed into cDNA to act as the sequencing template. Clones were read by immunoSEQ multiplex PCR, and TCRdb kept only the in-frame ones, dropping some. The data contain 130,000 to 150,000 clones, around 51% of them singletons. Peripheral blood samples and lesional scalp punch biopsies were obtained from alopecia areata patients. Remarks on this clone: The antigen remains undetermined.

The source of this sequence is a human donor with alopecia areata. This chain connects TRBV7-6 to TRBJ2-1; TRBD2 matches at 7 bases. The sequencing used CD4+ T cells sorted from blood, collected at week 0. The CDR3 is CASSLVGTTAGEQFF. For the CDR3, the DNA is TGTGCCAGCAGCTTAGTGGGGACTACCGCTGGGGAGCAGTTCTTC.